The source of this T cell receptor (beta chain) is a study of blood T cell repertoires in COVID-19. As for the study in general: Samples taken during acute and convalescent COVID-19 were collected in the United States, Italy and Spain. From T cells, B-cell-depleted T cells, or PBMCs came the material, which was cDNA or gDNA.

Methods used by the authors: The authors estimated nucleated cell counts from reference gene primer amplification. Profiled with immunoSEQ multiplex PCR; TCRdb holds only in-frame clones, not every one. V, J and clone size derive from that table, while D and trimming were established from the DNA sequence. The sample lists some 130,000 clones; 84% were seen once. The CDR3 totals 15 residues. Looked up from germline, CDR1 is MNHEY and CDR2 is SVGAGI. The germline V and J ends were trimmed by 7 bases and 5 bases, with 20 bases remaining between them. The source is a woman between 25 and 40 years old who had recovered from COVID-19. The sample was peripheral blood. The chain employs TRBV6-5 and TRBJ2-5; a weak D match, TRBD1 (5 bases). CDR3 protein: CASTQTHQGGETQYF. The CDR3 DNA is TGTGCCAGCACCCAAACCCACCAGGGTGGGGAGACCCAGTACTTC.